This is a list of T cell receptor beta chains from one sample in a study of human CD8 memory T cell subsets. Using the 5' RACE reads, TCRdb records one entry per CDR3 protein without DNA. Seen in this sample are about 5,100 distinct CDR3 sequences; the ten most common clones hold 35% to 40%. The sample was CD8+ T cells from PBMCs. The receptors here all came from a human donor in good health. CDR3s include the opening cysteine and the closing phenylalanine or tryptophan. Fields, in order: V gene, clone size, J gene, CDR3 protein. Clone size is shown for a subset of rows, as once, few, many or a class of expanded clone.

>TRBV12-3/TRBV12-4|.|TRBJ2-7
CASSSSWRDRGHEQYF
>TRBV7-9|.|TRBJ2-1
CASVEWGRGDEQFF
>TRBV28|.|TRBJ2-1
CASSLNSRLAGEMYNEQFF
>TRBV3-1|medium-sized|TRBJ1-1
CASSEGTPTSNTEAFF
>TRBV20-1|.|TRBJ2-1
CSARFYNEQFF
>TRBV28|medium-sized|TRBJ2-1
CASRKPGQGNYNEQFF
>TRBV20-1|medium-sized|TRBJ2-3
CSARVPWDRESVNTQYF
>TRBV12-3/TRBV12-4|.|TRBJ2-3
CASSFGEPDTQYF
>TRBV30|.|TRBJ1-3
CAWGAGTAGNTIYF
>TRBV11-2|.|TRBJ2-1
CASSRTSPLDEQFF
>TRBV27|.|TRBJ2-5
CASKVAGGEGTQYF
>TRBV29-1|.|TRBJ2-7
CSVEEDRGRIHEQYF
>TRBV7-8|.|TRBJ2-3
CASSSAAGDTDTQYF
>TRBV11-3|.|TRBJ2-7
CASSPRTGSGEQYF
>TRBV4-1|.|TRBJ2-5
CASSQSSGGAETQYF
>TRBV30|.|TRBJ2-3
CAWSGTGTSTDTQYF
>TRBV28|.|TRBJ2-1
CASWPRSTSNEQFF
>TRBV28|.|TRBJ2-3
CASSFGSFGPVDTQYF
>TRBV12-3/TRBV12-4|.|TRBJ2-3
CASSLIGGTTDTQYF
>TRBV11-2|.|TRBJ2-1
CASTMEAGYNNEQFF
>TRBV9|.|TRBJ2-5
CAAGSDQETQYF
>TRBV9|.|TRBJ2-7
CASSVEAGLAGGLNEQYF
>TRBV30|large|TRBJ1-1
CAWSVSQDTEAFF
>TRBV9|.|TRBJ2-3
CASSSRTETDTQYF
>TRBV6-1|medium-sized|TRBJ2-3
CASSEGGTHTDTQYF
>TRBV20-1|.|TRBJ2-5
CSAHPGQGETQYF
>TRBV11-2|medium-sized|TRBJ2-5
CASSLWRGETQYF
>TRBV5-1|.|TRBJ2-6
CASSDRAGANVLTF
>TRBV27|.|TRBJ1-1
CASSRSTGPGTEAFF
>TRBV9|.|TRBJ2-1
CASSVGSGGYNEQFF
>TRBV10-2|.|TRBJ2-1
CASSETSGSNEQFF
>TRBV2|.|TRBJ1-3
CASSGALSSGNTIYF
>TRBV7-9|.|TRBJ2-1
CASSLAGSSHNEQFF
>TRBV7-3|.|TRBJ2-3
CASSPGATSTDTQYF
>TRBV7-9|medium-sized|TRBJ1-2
CASSFGEYGYTF
>TRBV7-8|.|TRBJ1-5
CASSHDRTGGQPQHF
>TRBV5-1|.|TRBJ2-1
CASSLQGNNEQFF
>TRBV29-1|medium-sized|TRBJ2-5
CSAQPTSGYQETQYF
>TRBV29-1|.|TRBJ1-1
CSVEDWAGVRLDTEAFF
>TRBV11-2|.|TRBJ2-5
CASSGGTGVVETQYF
>TRBV9|.|TRBJ1-2
CASSATGDPNYGYTF
>TRBV7-3|medium-sized|TRBJ1-1
CASSLQGGFTEAFF
>TRBV20-1|medium-sized|TRBJ1-6
CSAPGQPENSPLHF
>TRBV29-1|.|TRBJ1-1
CSVEVSSYTEAFF
>TRBV9|.|TRBJ2-5
CASSVRSFETQYF